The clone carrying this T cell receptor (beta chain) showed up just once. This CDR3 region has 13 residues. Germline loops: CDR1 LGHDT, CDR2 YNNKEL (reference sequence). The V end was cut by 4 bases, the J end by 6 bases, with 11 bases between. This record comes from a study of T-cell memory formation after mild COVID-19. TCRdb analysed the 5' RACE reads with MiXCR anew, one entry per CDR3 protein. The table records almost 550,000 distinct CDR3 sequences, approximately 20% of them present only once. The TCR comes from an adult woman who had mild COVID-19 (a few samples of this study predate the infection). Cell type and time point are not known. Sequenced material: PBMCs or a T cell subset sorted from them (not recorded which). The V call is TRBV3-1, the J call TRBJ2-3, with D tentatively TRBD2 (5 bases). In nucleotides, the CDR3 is TGTGCCAGCAGCCGCACCGCGGGTGATACGCAGTATTTT. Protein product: CASSRTAGDTQYF.